The 16 T cell receptor beta chains presented below share a single source sample, sequenced in a study of circulating CD8 cells and anti-PD-1 response in melanoma. Four subsets defined by PD-1 and/or TIGIT were sorted from live CD3+CD8+TCRalphabeta+ cells. The QIAseq Immune Repertoire TCR panel built the libraries from roughly 15 ng of total RNA. TCRdb independently ran MiXCR on the reads; one entry per CDR3 protein. The table lists 2,000 to 2,500 distinct CDR3 sequences, approximately 6.9% of them singletons. Material: CD8+ T cells from PBMCs, obtained at baseline or after one month of anti-PD-1 therapy (not recorded which). The receptors here all came from a human donor with melanoma.

In its sample, this clonotype is medium-sized (0.01 to 0.1%). As DNA, the CDR3 is TGTGCCAGCAGCTTAGGAGGTCAGCCCCAGCATTTT. It is translated as CASSLGGQPQHF. The rearrangement uses TRBV7-2 and TRBJ1-5; D is uncertain. V lost 1 base to trimming and J lost 6 bases, with 4 bases between them. Germline V CDR1 and CDR2: SGHTA, FQGNSA. The CDR3 is made up of 12 amino acids.

This clonotype appeared a few times. The chain joins TRBV19 to TRBJ2-1; no clear D gene. V was trimmed by 7 bases and J by 4 bases, leaving 5 bases between them. Germline-derived CDR1 and CDR2 are LNHDA and SQIVND (reference sequence). The CDR3 is made up of 11 amino acids. This CDR3 is CASTLYNEQFF. The DNA for the CDR3 is TGTGCCAGTACCTTATACAATGAGCAGTTCTTC. Looking up the rest from reference TRBV19 and TRBJ2-1 gives the full variable domain: DGGITQSPKYLFRKEGQNVTLSCEQNLNHDAMYWYRQDPGQGLRLIYYSQIVNDFQKGDIAEGYSVSREKKESFPLTVTSAQKNPTAFYLCASTLYNEQFFGPGTRLTVL.

By share of the sample, this clonotype is medium-sized (0.01 to 0.1%). The genes are TRBV28 and TRBJ2-1; 14 nucleotides line up with TRBD2. J lost 8 bases, V lost 6 bases, and 6 bases had no gene match. The germline CDR1 and CDR2 sequences are MDHEN and SYDVKM. This CDR3 is 15 amino acids long. The CDR3 sequence: CASRGGTSGGDEQFF. CDR3 in DNA: TGTGCCAGCAGGGGCGGGACTAGCGGGGGAGATGAGCAGTTCTTC.

To note about this clonotype: A much larger clonotype is one base distant, so this may be a read error. V is TRBV2 and J is TRBJ2-7; unclear D gene. The CDR3 extends over 13 amino acids. Germline-derived CDR1 and CDR2 are SNHLY and FYNNEI. The CDR3 protein is CASVAAGTYKQYF. CDR3 nucleotides: TGTGCCAGCGTTGCGGCAGGCACCTACAAGCAGTACTTC.

This clonotype ranks as large. J is TRBJ2-1 and V is TRBV14; D unclear. The ends were cut back, 4 bases at V and 12 bases at J, with 13 bases in the middle. The CDR3 extends over 12 amino acids. The germline V gene encodes CDR1 SGHDN and CDR2 FVKESK. The CDR3 protein is CASSPRSLGQFF. CDR3 sequence (DNA): TGTGCCAGCAGCCCGAGAAGCCTGGGGCAGTTCTTC.

This clonotype is categorized as medium-sized (0.01 to 0.1%). The V gene is TRBV29-1, the J gene TRBJ2-2; no clear D. The CDR3 sequence is 11 residues long. Trimming shortened V by 4 bases and J by 6 bases, and 6 bases separated the two germline ends. Germline V gives CDR1 SQVTM, CDR2 ANQGSEA. Written as DNA, the CDR3 is TGCAGCGTTGTACTGGCCGGGGAGCTGTTTTTT. Protein sequence: CSVVLAGELFF.

Judged by abundance, this clonotype is medium-sized (0.01 to 0.1%). V usage is TRBV28 and J usage is TRBJ1-1; 8 nucleotides align to TRBD1. The V and J ends lost 5 bases and 0 bases, in that order; junction bases with no gene match: 5. Germline assignment: CDR1 MDHEN and CDR2 SYDVKM. CDR3 length: 15 amino acids. In DNA, the CDR3 is TGTGCCAGCAGTGTTCGACAGGGGATGAACACTGAAGCTTTCTTT. Translating gives CASSVRQGMNTEAFF. Filled out from reference TRBV28 and TRBJ1-1, the complete variable domain reads DVKVTQSSRYLVKRTGEKVFLECVQDMDHENMFWYRQDPGLGLRLIYFSYDVKMKEKGDIPEGYSVSREKKERFSLILESASTNQTSMYLCASSVRQGMNTEAFFGQGTRLTVV.

In its sample, this clonotype ranks as medium-sized. The chain combines TRBV29-1 with TRBJ2-5; D remains unclear. CDR1 is SQVTM, CDR2 ANQGSEA, per germline. The CDR3 consists of 12 residues. The V end was cut by 4 bases, the J end by 1 base, with 7 bases between. This chain's CDR3 is CSVASLQETQYF. DNA of the CDR3: TGCAGCGTTGCTTCGCTCCAAGAGACCCAGTACTTC.

This clonotype ranks as medium-sized. The rearrangement joins TRBV27 to TRBJ2-7; 9 bases map to TRBD1. Germline V CDR1 and CDR2: MNHEY, SMNVEV (reference sequence). The V segment lost 4 bases and the J segment 0 bases; nucleotides outside the gene matches: 7. The CDR3 loop spans 16 amino acids. The CDR3, as DNA: TGTGCCAGCAGTTCCATTGGGGGACAGGGCTCCTACGAGCAGTACTTC. Translated: CASSSIGGQGSYEQYF.

The chain couples TRBV13 to TRBJ2-5; 9 positions agree with TRBD2. Germline V gene data show CDR1 as PRHDT and CDR2 as FYEKMQ (reference sequence). Trimming cost V 5 bases and J 5 bases; bases outside gene matches: 12. The CDR3 length is 16 residues. The CDR3 region has the DNA TGTGCCAGCAGCCCACCACGTGGCGGGGGGGCGGAGACCCAGTACTTC. It is translated as CASSPPRGGGAETQYF.

This clonotype is judged large. The J gene is TRBJ2-6, the V gene TRBV20-1, with D unresolved. This CDR3 is 14 amino acids long. CDR1 and CDR2 (germline): DFQATT, SNEGSKA (reference sequence). Deletions cut 1 base from V and 0 bases from J, with 4 bases between. The CDR3 spells CSARATSGANVLTF. The CDR3 DNA reads as TGCAGTGCTAGAGCCACCTCTGGGGCCAACGTCCTGACTTTC.

This clonotype rates as medium-sized. The chain is built from TRBV19 and TRBJ2-1; 8 positions agree with TRBD1. Germline CDR1 LNHDA, CDR2 SQIVND (reference sequence). This CDR3 has 15 amino acids. V trimming: 5 bases; J trimming: 4 bases; junction bases outside the gene matches: 7. CDR3 in amino acids: CASSFRQGTYNEQFF. Here the CDR3 DNA reads TGTGCCAGTAGTTTCCGACAGGGGACTTACAATGAGCAGTTCTTC.

By share, this clonotype counts as medium-sized. The chain uses TRBV19 and TRBJ2-1; 16 nucleotides line up with TRBD2. Germline assignment: CDR1 LNHDA and CDR2 SQIVND (reference sequence). The CDR3 has 15 residues. The trim removed 4 bases at V and 9 bases at J, leaving 3 bases unmatched. CDR3 sequence (DNA): TGTGCCAGTAGTACGGGACTAGCGGGGGGGACTGAGCAGTTCTTC. The encoded protein is CASSTGLAGGTEQFF.

Relative to its sample, this clonotype is medium-sized (0.01 to 0.1%). The chain couples TRBV28 to TRBJ2-3, with 8 positions matching TRBD2. Trimming removed 7 bases from V and 6 bases from J; junction bases left unmatched: 12. Germline V gene sequence: CDR1 MDHEN, CDR2 SYDVKM. CDR3 length equals 15 residues. The CDR3 is CASTLGGGAGDTQYF. For the CDR3, the DNA is TGTGCCAGCACCCTCGGGGGGGGCGCCGGGGATACGCAGTATTTT.

This clonotype was seen once. A clone one base away is much larger, so this may be a read error. This rearrangement joins TRBV29-1 to TRBJ1-2, with D possibly TRBD1 on 5 matching bases. Germline V gene data show CDR1 as SQVTM and CDR2 as ANQGSEA. This CDR3 region has 13 residues. DNA of the CDR3: TGCAGCGTTGACCTGGGGGTTGCCTATGTCTACACCTTC. Its translation: CSVDLGVAYVYTF.

By share, this clonotype counts as medium-sized. The chain couples TRBV28 to TRBJ2-7; TRBD1 might be the D (5 bases). The germline CDR1 and CDR2 sequences are MDHEN and SYDVKM. The CDR3 extends over 11 amino acids. V lost 8 bases and J lost 4, with 9 bases in between. The CDR3 DNA reads TGTGCCAGCTGGAAGGGGTACGAGCAGTACTTC. Protein: CASWKGYEQYF.